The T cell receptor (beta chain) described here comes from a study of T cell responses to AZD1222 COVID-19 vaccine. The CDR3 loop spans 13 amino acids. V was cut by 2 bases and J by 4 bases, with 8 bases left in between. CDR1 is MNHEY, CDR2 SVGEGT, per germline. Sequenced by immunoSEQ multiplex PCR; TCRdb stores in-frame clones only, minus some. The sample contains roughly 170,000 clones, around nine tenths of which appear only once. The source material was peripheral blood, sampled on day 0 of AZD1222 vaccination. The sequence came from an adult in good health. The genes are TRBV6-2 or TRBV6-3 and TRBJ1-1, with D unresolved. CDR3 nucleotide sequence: TGTGCCAGCAGTTACGTCAAAGCCACTGAAGCTTTCTTT. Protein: CASSYVKATEAFF.